These 14 T cell receptor beta chains were sequenced from one sample in a study of blood T cell repertoires in COVID-19. Assay used: immunoSEQ multiplex PCR; TCRdb lists only in-frame clones, some missing. The sample yields about 300,000 clones, roughly 90% seen once. The sample taken for sequencing was PBMCs or T cells enriched from blood (not recorded which). The receptors were gathered from a man in his sixties who had recovered from COVID-19.

The V and J genes are TRBV2 and TRBJ1-5, with TRBD1 matching over 8 bases. The CDR3 is made up of 16 amino acids. Germline-derived CDR1 and CDR2 are SNHLY and FYNNEI. V gave up 4 bases and J gave up 1 base; unmatched junction bases: 6. CDR3 in amino acids: CASSVLRQGSNQPQHF. The CDR3 bases are TGTGCCAGCAGTGTTCTTCGACAGGGGAGCAATCAGCCCCAGCATTTT.

The CDR3 region has the DNA TGCGCCAGCAGCTTGGATTCAGGGGGCGGGCAGCCCCAGCATTTT. Its protein is CASSLDSGGGQPQHF. The chain employs TRBV5-1 and TRBJ1-5; 8 bases fit TRBD1. V dropped 0 bases and J dropped 7; count of bases not matched to a gene: 6. CDR1 and CDR2 (germline): SGHRS, YFSETQ. The CDR3 covers 15 residues.

The chain recombines TRBV6-5 with TRBJ1-4; 9 bases line up with TRBD1. J was trimmed by 8 bases and V by 5 bases; bases with no gene match: 9. The germline gives CDR1 MNHEY, CDR2 SVGAGI. This CDR3 spans 15 amino acids. CDR3 sequence (DNA): TGTGCCAGCAGTACAACAGGGGGCGCAGGGGAAAAACTGTTTTTT. Amino acids: CASSTTGGAGEKLFF.

This clone has only one observation. V gene TRBV15 combines with J gene TRBJ2-5; the match to TRBD2 covers 11 bases. The CDR3 consists of 18 residues. Germline V gives CDR1 LNHNV, CDR2 YYDKDF (reference sequence). V trimming: 0 bases; J trimming: 0 bases; junction bases outside the gene matches: 6. The CDR3 DNA reads TGTGCCACCAGCAGAGATCTAAGGACTAGCGGGTACCAAGAGACCCAGTACTTC. Its translation is CATSRDLRTSGYQETQYF.

The DNA for the CDR3 is TGTGCCAGTAGTACGCCCGACAGGGAGAACACCGGGGAGCTGTTTTTT. This translates into CASSTPDRENTGELFF. The chain joins TRBV19 to TRBJ2-2, with 7 bases fitting TRBD1. Germline V gene sequence: CDR1 LNHDA, CDR2 SQIVND (reference sequence). The V and J ends lost 4 bases and 1 base, in that order; junction bases with no gene match: 6. CDR3 length: 16 amino acids.

There are a few counts of this clone. The chain carries TRBV7-2 and TRBJ2-5; 8 bases are a match to TRBD1. This CDR3 contains 15 residues. Germline V CDR1 and CDR2: SGHTA, FQGNSA. Trimming cost V 2 bases and J 2 bases; bases outside gene matches: 4. The CDR3 DNA reads as TGTGCCAGCAGCTTATCCAGGGGGCGGCAAGAGACCCAGTACTTC. Encoded protein: CASSLSRGRQETQYF. Full variable domain (missing parts from reference TRBV7-2 and TRBJ2-5): GAGVSQSPSNKVTEKGKDVELRCDPISGHTALYWYRQSLGQGLEFLIYFQGNSAPDKSGLPSDRFSAERTGGSVSTLTIQRTQQEDSAVYLCASSLSRGRQETQYFGPGTRLLVL.

The chain has TRBV7-2 and TRBJ2-3, with D possibly being TRBD2 (7 bases). The CDR3 runs to 17 residues. Per germline, CDR1 SGHTA and CDR2 FQGNSA. The germline V and J ends were trimmed by 4 bases and 4 bases, with 21 bases remaining between them. The CDR3 DNA reads as TGTGCCAGCAGCTCCCAAGGGGGGAGGGCCGGGGCAGATACGCAGTATTTT. Its protein product is CASSSQGGRAGADTQYF. The whole variable domain, filled in from reference TRBV7-2 and TRBJ2-3, reads GAGVSQSPSNKVTEKGKDVELRCDPISGHTALYWYRQSLGQGLEFLIYFQGNSAPDKSGLPSDRFSAERTGGSVSTLTIQRTQQEDSAVYLCASSSQGGRAGADTQYFGPGTRLTVL.

The chain has TRBV2 and TRBJ1-2; 7 bases are shared with TRBD1. This CDR3 contains 13 residues. Looked up from germline, CDR1 is SNHLY and CDR2 is FYNNEI. V dropped 6 bases and J dropped 4; count of bases not matched to a gene: 5. CDR3 sequence: CASREGQFYGYTF. CDR3 DNA: TGTGCCAGCAGGGAGGGACAGTTCTATGGCTACACCTTC.

This clone appeared a single time. The rearrangement uses TRBV6-1 and TRBJ1-4; maybe TRBD1 (5 bases). The V end lost 3 bases, the J end lost 4 bases, and 12 bases lay between the germline ends. Germline loops: CDR1 MNHNS, CDR2 SASEGT. The CDR3 has 15 residues. CDR3 sequence (DNA): TGTGCCAGCAGTGAGGGGGGGGAAATTAATGAAAAACTGTTTTTT. Translated, it gives CASSEGGEINEKLFF.

This clone has only a few counts. This chain joins TRBV24-1 and TRBJ1-6, with D perhaps TRBD1 (6 bases). The V gene lost 0 bases and the J gene lost 9 bases, with 14 bases spanning the gap. The germline CDR1 and CDR2 sequences are KGHDR and SFDVKD. This CDR3 region has 16 residues. DNA of the CDR3: TGTGCCACCAGTGATTTGCGGACAGTCAGGCCTTCACCCCTCCACTTT. Residues: CATSDLRTVRPSPLHF.

The chain links TRBV28 to TRBJ1-6; D gene uncertain. Per the germline V gene, CDR1 is MDHEN and CDR2 is SYDVKM. The CDR3 has 13 residues. V was pared by 7 bases and J by 7 bases, with 11 bases between. The CDR3 bases are TGTGCCAGCACCCCGACATTGAATTCACCCCTCCACTTT. Protein sequence: CASTPTLNSPLHF.

This chain joins TRBV28 and TRBJ1-5; TRBD1 matches at 7 bases. CDR1 and CDR2 from the germline V gene are MDHEN and SYDVKM. The junction had 14 bases not matched to a gene; V was cut back by 5 bases and J by 7 bases. This CDR3 comprises 16 residues. In nucleotides, the CDR3 is TGTGCCAGCAGTGGGCCGCGTCGGCAGGGGGGACAGCCCCAGCATTTT. Amino acids: CASSGPRRQGGQPQHF. The whole variable domain, filled in from reference TRBV28 and TRBJ1-5, reads DVKVTQSSRYLVKRTGEKVFLECVQDMDHENMFWYRQDPGLGLRLIYFSYDVKMKEKGDIPEGYSVSREKKERFSLILESASTNQTSMYLCASSGPRRQGGQPQHFGDGTRLSIL.

V gene TRBV5-1 combines with J gene TRBJ2-1; possible D gene TRBD2, 7 bases. This CDR3 has 16 amino acids. Trimming removed 4 bases at V and 5 bases at J, with 19 bases between. Germline loops: CDR1 SGHRS, CDR2 YFSETQ. The CDR3 coding sequence is TGCGCCAGCAGCATGCTTGGGACGGGGGGCCACAATGAGCAGTTCTTC. Translating gives CASSMLGTGGHNEQFF.

This rearrangement joins TRBV19 to TRBJ1-2; the D gene is possibly TRBD1 (5 bases). The germline V gene encodes CDR1 LNHDA and CDR2 SQIVND (reference sequence). The CDR3 totals 14 residues. The V and J ends lost 1 base and 6 bases respectively, with 12 bases between them. CDR3 residues: CASSIGTGRNGYTF. DNA of the CDR3: TGTGCCAGTAGTATAGGAACAGGAAGGAATGGCTACACCTTC.